The 27 T cell receptor beta chains below were found in one sample sequenced in a study of technical replicates of blood from a handful of donors. Data came from immunoSEQ multiplex PCR; TCRdb stores just in-frame clones and leaves some out. The data hold about 88,000 clones, with 94% observed a single time. The source material was T cells isolated from PBMCs. The receptors here all came from a human donor in good health.

This chain uses TRBV19 with TRBJ1-6; 7 bases agree with TRBD1. The CDR3 has 18 residues. From germline, CDR1 is LNHDA and CDR2 SQIVND (reference sequence). V was pared by 4 bases and J by 0 bases, with 9 bases of the junction left unmatched. Here the CDR3 reads CASSTRQGFSSYNSPLHF. The CDR3 nucleotides read TGTGCCAGTAGTACCCGACAGGGTTTTAGCTCCTATAATTCACCCCTCCACTTT.

The CDR3 reads CASSEAPQGQPQHF. CDR3 in DNA: TGCGCCAGCAGTGAAGCCCCTCAGGGCCAGCCCCAGCATTTT. This chain connects TRBV10-1 to TRBJ1-5, with D possibly matching TRBD1 (5 bases). The CDR3 consists of 14 residues. The V and J ends lost 3 bases and 7 bases respectively, with 13 bases between them. Germline CDR1 and CDR2: WNHNN and SYGVQD (reference sequence).

The gene calls are TRBV7-9 and TRBJ1-1; TRBD1 might be the D (5 bases). CDR3 size: 12 residues. The V gene's germline CDR1 is SEHNR and CDR2 FQNEAQ (reference sequence). The V end lost 6 bases, the J end lost 6 bases, and 11 bases lay between the germline ends. The CDR3 spells CASSSTGAEAFF. The CDR3 region has the DNA TGTGCCAGCAGTAGCACAGGAGCTGAAGCTTTCTTT.

This rearrangement joins TRBV5-8 to TRBJ2-2, with 14 positions matching TRBD2. The CDR3 covers 17 residues. V dropped 4 bases and J dropped 7; count of bases not matched to a gene: 9. Per germline, CDR1 SGHTS and CDR2 YDEGEE. The CDR3 nucleotides read TGTGCCAGCAGCACCGGGACTAGCGGGAGCGAGAACGGGGAGCTGTTTTTT. It codes for CASSTGTSGSENGELFF. The full variable domain, rest sourced from reference TRBV5-8 and TRBJ2-2, is EAGVTQSPTHLIKTRGQQATLRCSPISGHTSVYWYQQALGLGLQFLLWYDEGEERNRGNFPPRFSGRQFPNYSSELNVNALELEDSALYLCASSTGTSGSENGELFFGEGSRLTVL.

The rearrangement uses TRBV6-1 and TRBJ2-3; TRBD1 might be the D (6 bases). V was trimmed by 4 bases and J by 2 bases, leaving 13 bases between them. This CDR3 comprises 15 residues. Germline CDR1 reads MNHNS; CDR2 reads SASEGT. The CDR3 loop is CASSGRTVFTDTQYF. CDR3 DNA: TGTGCCAGCAGTGGCCGGACAGTCTTCACAGATACGCAGTATTTT.

The V call is TRBV9, the J call TRBJ2-1, with 12 positions matching TRBD2. This CDR3 contains 17 residues. The V gene end was trimmed by 0 bases and the J gene end by 5 bases; junction bases not matched to a gene: 6. Germline V gene lookup returns CDR1 SGDLS and CDR2 YYNGEE. The CDR3 DNA reads TGTGCCAGCAGCGTAGAGGATGGGACTAGCGGGCACAATGAGCAGTTCTTC. Encoded protein: CASSVEDGTSGHNEQFF.

This rearrangement joins TRBV10-3 to TRBJ1-1, with 7 positions matching TRBD1. CDR1 ENHRY and CDR2 SYGVKD come from the germline V gene. V dropped 8 bases and J dropped 1; count of bases not matched to a gene: 4. The CDR3 loop spans 13 amino acids. DNA for the CDR3: TGTGCCATCCGGACAGGAGAGAACACTGAAGCTTTCTTT. Translating it yields CAIRTGENTEAFF.

V is TRBV15 and J is TRBJ2-6; 7 bases line up with TRBD1. The V segment lost 5 bases and the J segment 0 bases; nucleotides outside the gene matches: 10. From germline, CDR1 is LNHNV and CDR2 YYDKDF (reference sequence). The CDR3 covers 18 residues. CDR3 amino acids: CATSPSPGGISGANVLTF. In nucleotides, the CDR3 is TGTGCCACCAGCCCATCCCCAGGGGGAATCTCTGGGGCCAACGTCCTGACTTTC.

The V and J genes are TRBV18 and TRBJ2-7, with TRBD1 as a possible D gene (6 bases). The CDR3 loop spans 12 amino acids. V lost 8 bases and J 2 bases, leaving 10 bases between the germline ends. Germline V gene data show CDR1 as KGHSH and CDR2 as LQKENI. In DNA, the CDR3 is TGTGCCAGCCTGGACAGCCCCTACGAGCAGTACTTC. This gives the protein CASLDSPYEQYF.

The V call is TRBV7-8, the J call TRBJ2-2; possible D gene TRBD1, 5 bases. The germline gives CDR1 SGHVS, CDR2 FQNEAQ. Trimming removed 2 bases at V and 1 base at J, with 14 bases between. This CDR3 region has 17 residues. The CDR3 region is CASSLSLGQGNTGELFF. CDR3 sequence (DNA): TGTGCCAGCAGCTTAAGTTTAGGGCAGGGGAACACCGGGGAGCTGTTTTTT.

This chain links TRBV7-7 with TRBJ2-5; D call uncertain. V lost 4 bases to trimming and J lost 2 bases, with 8 bases between them. From germline, CDR1 is SSHAT and CDR2 FNYEAQ (reference sequence). This CDR3 has 13 amino acids. The chain's CDR3 is CASSSDLQETQYF. Written as DNA, the CDR3 is TGTGCCAGCAGCTCCGACTTGCAAGAGACCCAGTACTTC.

The V call is TRBV4-1, the J call TRBJ2-1; 13 nucleotides line up with TRBD2. The V segment lost 3 bases and the J segment 4 bases; nucleotides outside the gene matches: 12. The germline gives CDR1 MGHRA, CDR2 YSYEKL. This CDR3 has 19 residues. In DNA, the CDR3 is TGCGCCAGCAGCCACTACCGATCTATACTAGCGGGAGGGTACAATGAGCAGTTCTTC. It yields the protein CASSHYRSILAGGYNEQFF.

The genes are TRBV28 and TRBJ1-1; D is ambiguous. V lost 6 bases to trimming and J lost 0 bases, with 11 bases between them. The CDR3 has 14 amino acids. Germline CDR1 and CDR2: MDHEN and SYDVKM. CDR3 residues: CASSRPGLNTEAFF. The CDR3 region has the DNA TGTGCCAGCAGCCGACCGGGATTGAACACTGAAGCTTTCTTT.

The rearrangement joins TRBV19 to TRBJ1-2; no firm D call. The germline V and J ends were trimmed by 2 bases and 5 bases, with 9 bases remaining between them. The length of the CDR3 is 13 residues. Per the germline V gene, CDR1 is LNHDA and CDR2 is SQIVND (reference sequence). The CDR3 loop is CASSIRSRYGYTF. The CDR3 nucleotides are TGTGCCAGTAGTATAAGATCGAGGTATGGCTACACCTTC.

This clone was observed a single time. CDR3 loop: CAWRGQSHEKLFF. Here the CDR3 DNA reads TGTGCCTGGAGGGGACAGAGTCACGAAAAACTGTTTTTT. The rearrangement joins TRBV30 to TRBJ1-4; 7 bases line up with TRBD1. This CDR3 has 13 amino acids. Unmatched junction bases numbered 6, after V lost 3 bases and J lost 8 bases. Germline V CDR1 and CDR2: GTSNPN, SVGIG (reference sequence).

The rearrangement uses TRBV28 and TRBJ2-7, with 9 nucleotides matching TRBD1. The CDR3 loop spans 16 amino acids. The germline V gene encodes CDR1 MDHEN and CDR2 SYDVKM. The junction had 11 bases not matched to a gene; V was cut back by 2 bases and J by 6 bases. For the CDR3, the DNA is TGTGCCAGCAGTTTAATTACAGGGGGCCCCCTGCCCGAGCAGTACTTC. Amino acid sequence: CASSLITGGPLPEQYF.

This clone was seen a handful of times. This chain joins TRBV19 and TRBJ1-3; D is undetermined. This CDR3 contains 13 residues. Per the germline V gene, CDR1 is LNHDA and CDR2 is SQIVND (reference sequence). V lost 9 bases and J lost 0, with 9 bases in between. The CDR3 DNA sequence: TGTGCCAGCAGCTTAGCCTCTGGAAACACCATATATTTT. Translation gives CASSLASGNTIYF.

This chain connects TRBV5-1 to TRBJ1-6, with unresolved D. CDR1 and CDR2 (germline): SGHRS, YFSETQ. The CDR3 runs 16 residues. Trimming removed 1 base from V and 0 bases from J, with 8 bases in between. CDR3 DNA: TGCGCCAGCAGCTTGTTCACGAGCTCCTATAATTCACCCCTCCACTTT. Its protein product is CASSLFTSSYNSPLHF.

The chain employs TRBV2 and TRBJ2-1; 7 bases are a match to TRBD2. CDR1 and CDR2 (germline): SNHLY, FYNNEI. V gave up 8 bases and J gave up 15 bases; unmatched junction bases: 13. The length of the CDR3 is 12 residues. CDR3 in amino acids: CASLHRDYYWFF. CDR3 DNA: TGTGCCAGCCTACATCGGGACTATTATTGGTTCTTC.

V usage is TRBV5-1 and J usage is TRBJ2-5; no firm D call. Looked up from germline, CDR1 is SGHRS and CDR2 is YFSETQ. The CDR3 runs 11 residues. The germline V and J ends were trimmed by 0 bases and 6 bases, with 3 bases remaining between them. The CDR3: CASSLGQTQYF. As DNA, the CDR3 is TGCGCCAGCAGCTTGGGGCAGACCCAGTACTTC.

The chain joins TRBV2 to TRBJ2-1, with D hard to call. V shed 6 bases and J shed 2 bases, with 11 bases lying between them. There are 14 residues in the CDR3. Germline V CDR1 and CDR2: SNHLY, FYNNEI. The CDR3 here is CASRVRVPYNEQFF. CDR3 DNA sequence: TGTGCCAGCAGGGTCCGGGTCCCCTACAATGAGCAGTTCTTC.

The chain carries TRBV6-5 and TRBJ2-1, with D uncertain. This CDR3 has 13 amino acids. Germline lookup yields CDR1 MNHEY and CDR2 SVGAGI. V dropped 0 bases and J dropped 7 bases, with 7 bases sitting between them. The chain's CDR3 is CASSYSGINEQFF. The DNA of the CDR3 is TGTGCCAGCAGTTACTCGGGCATTAATGAGCAGTTCTTC.

V usage is TRBV25-1 and J usage is TRBJ1-1; TRBD1 aligns across 7 bases. Germline V CDR1 and CDR2: MGHDK, SYGVNS. The V and J ends lost 6 bases and 1 base, in that order; junction bases with no gene match: 11. The CDR3 is made up of 16 amino acids. CDR3 in amino acids: CASSKPGTGANTEAFF. The DNA of the CDR3 is TGTGCCAGCAGCAAGCCCGGAACAGGGGCGAACACTGAAGCTTTCTTT.

This chain uses TRBV5-1 with TRBJ1-4; 11 bases map to TRBD1. CDR3 length equals 17 residues. The germline V gene encodes CDR1 SGHRS and CDR2 YFSETQ. V was pared by 4 bases and J by 7 bases, with 12 bases of the junction left unmatched. The CDR3 protein is CASSPTGQGAFGEKLFF. CDR3 nucleotides: TGCGCCAGCAGCCCTACCGGACAGGGGGCTTTCGGTGAAAAACTGTTTTTT.

This clone was picked up one time. This sequence joins TRBV6-5 and TRBJ1-5, with D uncertain. Germline CDR1 and CDR2: MNHEY and SVGAGI. The CDR3 totals 13 residues. V lost 2 bases and J 5 bases, leaving 7 bases between the germline ends. The CDR3 bases are TGTGCCAGCAGTTACCGAGGCCATCAGCCCCAGCATTTT. Translated, it gives CASSYRGHQPQHF.

The rearrangement links TRBV13 to TRBJ2-2; the match to TRBD2 covers 11 bases. The junction had 15 bases not matched to a gene; V was cut back by 5 bases and J by 4 bases. The germline V gene has CDR1 PRHDT and CDR2 FYEKMQ (reference sequence). The length of the CDR3 is 19 residues. The CDR3 sequence is CASSTVSLLAGVSTGELFF. As DNA, the CDR3 is TGTGCCAGCAGCACCGTCTCCCTACTAGCGGGAGTAAGCACCGGGGAGCTGTTTTTT.

This clone has only a few counts. This chain joins TRBV10-3 and TRBJ1-3; 7 nucleotides align to TRBD1. The CDR3 runs 15 residues. Germline CDR1 is ENHRY and CDR2 is SYGVKD. V shed 4 bases and J 2 bases; nucleotides not matched to a gene: 5. The CDR3 sequence is CAISAGGGTGNTIYF. In nucleotides, the CDR3 is TGTGCCATCAGTGCCGGAGGGGGCACTGGAAACACCATATATTTT.